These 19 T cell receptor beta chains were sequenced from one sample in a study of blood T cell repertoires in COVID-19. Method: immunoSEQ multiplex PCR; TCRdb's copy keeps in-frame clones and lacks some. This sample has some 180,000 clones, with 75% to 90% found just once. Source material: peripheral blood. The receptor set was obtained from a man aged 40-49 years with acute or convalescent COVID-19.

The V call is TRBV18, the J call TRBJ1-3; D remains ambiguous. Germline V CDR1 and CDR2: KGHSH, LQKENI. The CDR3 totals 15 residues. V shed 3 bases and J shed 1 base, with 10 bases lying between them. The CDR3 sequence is CASSPFSNSGNTIYF. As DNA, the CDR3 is TGTGCCAGCTCACCTTTTTCCAATTCTGGAAACACCATATATTTT.

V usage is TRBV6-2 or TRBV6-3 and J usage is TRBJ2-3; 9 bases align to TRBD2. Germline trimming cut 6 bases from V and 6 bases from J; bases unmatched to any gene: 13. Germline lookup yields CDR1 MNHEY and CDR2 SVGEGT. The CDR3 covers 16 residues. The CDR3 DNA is TGTGCCAGCAGCCCATCCGGGACTAGCCTGGCGGATACGCAGTATTTT. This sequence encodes CASSPSGTSLADTQYF.

CDR3 sequence: CAISGLAGEPQETQYF. The CDR3 bases are TGTGCCATCAGTGGACTAGCGGGGGAACCCCAAGAGACCCAGTACTTC. The chain links TRBV10-3 to TRBJ2-5; 12 nucleotides agree with TRBD2. This CDR3 contains 16 residues. J was trimmed by 1 base and V by 4 bases; bases with no gene match: 4. Germline CDR1 and CDR2: ENHRY and SYGVKD.

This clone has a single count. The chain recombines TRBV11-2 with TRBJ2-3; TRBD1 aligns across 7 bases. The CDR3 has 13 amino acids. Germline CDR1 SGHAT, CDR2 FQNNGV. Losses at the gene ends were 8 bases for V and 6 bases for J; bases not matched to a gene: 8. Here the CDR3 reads CASGLTGPDTQYF. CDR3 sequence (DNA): TGTGCCAGCGGATTGACAGGGCCCGATACGCAGTATTTT.

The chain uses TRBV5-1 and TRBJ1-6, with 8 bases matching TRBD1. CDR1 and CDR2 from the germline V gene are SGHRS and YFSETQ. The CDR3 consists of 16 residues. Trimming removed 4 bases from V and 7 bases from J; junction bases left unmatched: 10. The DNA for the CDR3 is TGCGCCAGCAGCAGGACTGCAGGGGGCACGAATTCACCCCTCCACTTT. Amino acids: CASSRTAGGTNSPLHF.

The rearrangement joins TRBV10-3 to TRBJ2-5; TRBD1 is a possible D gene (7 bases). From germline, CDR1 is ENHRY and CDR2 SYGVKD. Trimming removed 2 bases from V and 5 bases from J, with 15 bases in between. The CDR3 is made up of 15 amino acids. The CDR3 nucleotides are TGTGCCATCAGTGAGGGCAGGGGGGCGAAGGAGACCCAGTACTTC. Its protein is CAISEGRGAKETQYF.

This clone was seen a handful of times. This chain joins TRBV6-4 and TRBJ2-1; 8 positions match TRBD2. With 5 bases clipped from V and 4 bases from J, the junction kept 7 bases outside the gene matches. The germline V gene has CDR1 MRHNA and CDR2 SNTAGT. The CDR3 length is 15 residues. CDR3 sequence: CASSLAGELYNEQFF. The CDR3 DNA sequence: TGTGCCAGCAGTCTAGCGGGCGAGCTGTACAATGAGCAGTTCTTC.

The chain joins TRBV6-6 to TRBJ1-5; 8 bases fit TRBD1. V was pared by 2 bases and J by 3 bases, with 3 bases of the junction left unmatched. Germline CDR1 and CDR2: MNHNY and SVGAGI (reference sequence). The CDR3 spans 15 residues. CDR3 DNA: TGTGCCAGCAGTTACCCGACAGGGGCCAATCAGCCCCAGCATTTT. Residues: CASSYPTGANQPQHF.

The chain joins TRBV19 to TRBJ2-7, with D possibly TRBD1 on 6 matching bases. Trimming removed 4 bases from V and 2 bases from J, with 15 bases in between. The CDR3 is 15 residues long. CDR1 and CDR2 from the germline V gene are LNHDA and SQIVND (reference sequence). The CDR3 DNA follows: TGTGCCAGTAGTACTCGCCCCGGGACAACCTACGAGCAGTACTTC. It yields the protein CASSTRPGTTYEQYF. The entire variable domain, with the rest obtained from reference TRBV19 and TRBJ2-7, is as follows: DGGITQSPKYLFRKEGQNVTLSCEQNLNHDAMYWYRQDPGQGLRLIYYSQIVNDFQKGDIAEGYSVSREKKESFPLTVTSAQKNPTAFYLCASSTRPGTTYEQYFGPGTRLTVT.

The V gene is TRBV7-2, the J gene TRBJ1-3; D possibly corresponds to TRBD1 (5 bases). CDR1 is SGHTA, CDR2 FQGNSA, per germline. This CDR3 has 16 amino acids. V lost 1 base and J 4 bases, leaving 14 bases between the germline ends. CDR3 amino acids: CASSLVTGVRGNTIYF. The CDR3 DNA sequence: TGTGCCAGCAGCTTAGTAACAGGAGTGCGGGGAAACACCATATATTTT.

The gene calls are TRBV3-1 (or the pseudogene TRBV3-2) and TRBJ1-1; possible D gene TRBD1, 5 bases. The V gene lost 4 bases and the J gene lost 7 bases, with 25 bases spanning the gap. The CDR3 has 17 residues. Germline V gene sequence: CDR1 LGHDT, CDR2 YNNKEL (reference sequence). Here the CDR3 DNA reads TGTGCCAGCAGCCCTACCCTGGGGCTAGGTATTCAGGTTGAAGCTTTCTTT. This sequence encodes CASSPTLGLGIQVEAFF.

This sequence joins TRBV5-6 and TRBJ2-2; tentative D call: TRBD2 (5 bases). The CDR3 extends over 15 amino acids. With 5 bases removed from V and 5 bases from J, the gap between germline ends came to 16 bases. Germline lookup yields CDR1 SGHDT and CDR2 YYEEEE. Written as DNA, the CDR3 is TGTGCCAGCAGGCGGAACCCTGGAGGAACCGGGGAGCTGTTTTTT. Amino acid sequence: CASRRNPGGTGELFF.

CDR3 residues: CASSLGDRAYSYEQYF. CDR3 sequence (DNA): TGTGCCAGCAGTTTAGGGGACAGGGCTTATTCCTACGAGCAGTACTTC. The chain employs TRBV28 and TRBJ2-7, with 9 bases aligning to TRBD1. CDR3 length: 16 amino acids. The ends lost 2 bases at V and 1 base at J; junction bases unmatched: 6. The germline V gene has CDR1 MDHEN and CDR2 SYDVKM.

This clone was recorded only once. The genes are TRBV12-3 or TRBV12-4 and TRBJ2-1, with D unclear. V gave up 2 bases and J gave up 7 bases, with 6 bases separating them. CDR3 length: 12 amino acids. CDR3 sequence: CASSLSRNEQFF. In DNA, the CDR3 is TGTGCCAGCAGTTTATCCCGGAATGAGCAGTTCTTC.

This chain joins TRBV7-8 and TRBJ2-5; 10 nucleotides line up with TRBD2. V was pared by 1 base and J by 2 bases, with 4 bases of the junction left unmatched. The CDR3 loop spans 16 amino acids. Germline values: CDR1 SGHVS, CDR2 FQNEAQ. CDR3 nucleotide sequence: TGTGCCAGCAGCTTAGTTTTAGCGGGGGGACAAGAGACCCAGTACTTC. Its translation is CASSLVLAGGQETQYF.

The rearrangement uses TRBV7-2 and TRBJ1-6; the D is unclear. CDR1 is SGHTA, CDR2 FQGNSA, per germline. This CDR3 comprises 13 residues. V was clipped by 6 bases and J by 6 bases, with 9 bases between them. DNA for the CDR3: TGTGCCAGCAGTCAGGATTTTAATTCACCCCTCCACTTT. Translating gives CASSQDFNSPLHF.

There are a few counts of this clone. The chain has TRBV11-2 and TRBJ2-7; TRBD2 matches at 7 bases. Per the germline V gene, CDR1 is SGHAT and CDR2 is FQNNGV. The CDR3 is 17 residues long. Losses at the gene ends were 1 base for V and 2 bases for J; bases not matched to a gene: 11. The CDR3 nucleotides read TGTGCCAGCAGCTTAGTTCAGGCTAGCGGTCTTCCCTACGAGCAGTACTTC. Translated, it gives CASSLVQASGLPYEQYF.

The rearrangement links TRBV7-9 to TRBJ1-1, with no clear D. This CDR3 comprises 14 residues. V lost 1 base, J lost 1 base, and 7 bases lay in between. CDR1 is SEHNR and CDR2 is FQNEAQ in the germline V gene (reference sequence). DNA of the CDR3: TGTGCCAGCAGCTTAGTGGTGGCGAACACTGAAGCTTTCTTT. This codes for CASSLVVANTEAFF.

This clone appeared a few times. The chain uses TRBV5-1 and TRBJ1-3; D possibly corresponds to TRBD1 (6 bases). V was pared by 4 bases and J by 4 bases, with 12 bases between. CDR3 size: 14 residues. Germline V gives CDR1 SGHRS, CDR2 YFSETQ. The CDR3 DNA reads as TGCGCCAGCAGCGCCCAGGGGTCAGGAAACACCATATATTTT. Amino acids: CASSAQGSGNTIYF.